A selection of T cell receptor beta chains follows, all from one sample in a study of blood T cells in healthy people across ages. In TCRdb, the 5' RACE reads were re-called with MiXCR into one record per CDR3 protein. The sample consists of 1.5 million or so distinct CDR3 sequences, approximately 43% of them appearing once. The sample consisted of blood. The receptors stem from a woman aged 18-29 years in good health. Each CDR3 is given with its conserved first and last residue. A D gene is named only where the DNA matches it firmly. Clone size is stated in some rows and not others, as once, few, many or a class when expanded.

size: .; D: TRBD1; J: TRBJ2-5; V: TRBV4-2; DNA: TGTGCCAGCAGCCAGGTCCTGACCGGGACAGGGGGAGGGTTGGATCTCGAGACCCAGTACTTC; CDR3: CASSQVLTGTGGGLDLETQYF
size: few; D: TRBD1; J: TRBJ2-1; V: TRBV27; DNA: TGTGCCAGCAGTTTACTGGGACAGGGTATCAATGAGCAGTTCTTC; CDR3: CASSLLGQGINEQFF
size: many; D: .; J: TRBJ2-7; V: TRBV15; DNA: TGTGCCACCAGCTTAGGACATCGTTCCTACGAGCAGTACTTC; CDR3: CATSLGHRSYEQYF
size: .; D: .; J: TRBJ2-7; V: TRBV4-3; DNA: TGCGCCAGCAGCCAAGATGGTCACAGAGCCTACGAGCAGTACTTC; CDR3: CASSQDGHRAYEQYF
size: .; D: .; J: TRBJ2-3; V: TRBV10-3; DNA: TGTGCCATCGCTGAACCCCCCGGAGGGACAGATACGCAGTATTTT; CDR3: CAIAEPPGGTDTQYF
size: .; D: .; J: TRBJ1-5; V: TRBV12-3/TRBV12-4; DNA: TGTGCCAGCAGTTTTCAGGGGTCCCGCAATCAGCCCCAGCATTTT; CDR3: CASSFQGSRNQPQHF
size: .; D: .; J: TRBJ2-1; V: TRBV10-3; DNA: TGTGCCATCGGGTTCCGGGGCAATGAGCAGTTCTTC; CDR3: CAIGFRGNEQFF
size: .; D: .; J: TRBJ2-3; V: TRBV28; DNA: TGTGCCAGCAGTTTTCTCGGGGGCGAGGCAGATACGCAGTATTTT; CDR3: CASSFLGGEADTQYF
size: .; D: .; J: TRBJ2-7; V: TRBV4-2; DNA: TGTGCCAGCAGCCAAGCTCATCTAGTAACCGAGCAGTACTTC; CDR3: CASSQAHLVTEQYF
size: .; D: .; J: TRBJ1-4; V: TRBV14; DNA: TGTGCCAGCAGCCCCGCAAACAGCGAAAAACTGTTTTTT; CDR3: CASSPANSEKLFF
size: .; D: .; J: TRBJ1-2; V: TRBV4-3; DNA: TGCGCCAGCAGCCAAGATCTTGGGGGGGCCTCTGGTAACTATGGCTACACCTTC; CDR3: CASSQDLGGASGNYGYTF
size: few; D: TRBD2; J: TRBJ2-7; V: TRBV6-5; DNA: TGTGCCAGCAGTTACTCGGATAGCGGGGACACCTACGAGCAGTACTTC; CDR3: CASSYSDSGDTYEQYF
size: .; D: .; J: TRBJ1-2; V: TRBV7-6; DNA: TGTGCCAGCAGCACCCGACGGTACTATGGCTACACCTTC; CDR3: CASSTRRYYGYTF
size: .; D: .; J: TRBJ2-1; V: TRBV5-1; DNA: TGCGCCAGCAGGCCTGGCTACCGAAAGGCCCAAGAGACCCAGTTCTTC; CDR3: CASRPGYRKAQETQFF
size: .; D: .; J: TRBJ1-2; V: TRBV6-5; DNA: TGTGCCAGCAGTTACTCCGCGGCGCAGGATGGCTACACCTTC; CDR3: CASSYSAAQDGYTF
size: few; D: TRBD2; J: TRBJ2-3; V: TRBV2; DNA: TGTGCCAGCGAGCGGGAGGACACAGATACGCAGTATTTT; CDR3: CASEREDTDTQYF
size: few; D: .; J: TRBJ1-5; V: TRBV4-3; DNA: TGCGCCAGCAGCCAAGATATGACGGGCGGCAATCAGCCCCAGCATTTT; CDR3: CASSQDMTGGNQPQHF
size: .; D: .; J: TRBJ2-5; V: TRBV20-1; DNA: TGCAGTGCTAGAGAAAAGGGTTCCTACAATGAGCAGTACTTC; CDR3: CSAREKGSYNEQYF
size: .; D: .; J: TRBJ1-1; V: TRBV7-8; DNA: TGTGCCAGCAGCTTAGATCACCGTGGGGCTGAAGCTTTCTTT; CDR3: CASSLDHRGAEAFF
size: once; D: .; J: TRBJ1-2; V: TRBV12-5; DNA: TGTGCTAGTGGTTTTGGAAGACAGGATTCGGAAGGCTACACCTTC; CDR3: CASGFGRQDSEGYTF
size: .; D: TRBD2; J: TRBJ2-3; V: TRBV4-1; DNA: TGCGCCAGCAGCCGCCTTTGGACTAGCGGGCCGAGCACAGATACGCAGTATTTT; CDR3: CASSRLWTSGPSTDTQYF
size: .; D: TRBD2; J: TRBJ2-1; V: TRBV27; DNA: TGTGCCAGCAGTAAAGCTAGCGGGAGTCCCTACAATGAGCAGTTCTTC; CDR3: CASSKASGSPYNEQFF
size: .; D: .; J: TRBJ1-5; V: TRBV20-1; DNA: TGCAGTGCTAGACGAGGGACTCAGCCCCAGCATTTT; CDR3: CSARRGTQPQHF
size: .; D: .; J: TRBJ1-5; V: TRBV4-1; DNA: TGCGCCAGCAGCCAAGCGGGGACGGGACAGCCCCAGCATTTT; CDR3: CASSQAGTGQPQHF
size: once; D: .; J: TRBJ1-2; V: TRBV25-1; DNA: TGTGCCAGCAGTGAGACTGAGACTGGCTACACCTTC; CDR3: CASSETETGYTF
size: .; D: TRBD2; J: TRBJ2-1; V: TRBV9; DNA: TGTGCCAGCAGCCCCGGGACTAGTCGGCAGTTCTTC; CDR3: CASSPGTSRQFF
size: few; D: .; J: TRBJ1-1; V: TRBV27; DNA: TGTGCCAGCAATGGAGGGCGTGGTGAAGCTTTCTTT; CDR3: CASNGGRGEAFF
size: .; D: .; J: TRBJ1-4; V: TRBV20-1; DNA: TGCAGTGCTAGAGAGGGCCCCTTTAATGAAAAACTGTTTTTT; CDR3: CSAREGPFNEKLFF
size: .; D: .; J: TRBJ1-3; V: TRBV5-4; DNA: TGTGCCAGCAGCGCCCAAGGAAACACCATATATTTT; CDR3: CASSAQGNTIYF
size: many; D: .; J: TRBJ1-1; V: TRBV2; DNA: TGTGCCAGCAGTGAGGGAATGAACACTGAAGCTTTCTTT; CDR3: CASSEGMNTEAFF
size: .; D: TRBD1; J: TRBJ1-2; V: TRBV4-3; DNA: TGCGCCAGCAGCCAAGCGGGGGACAGGGGACCAAACTATGGCTACACCTTC; CDR3: CASSQAGDRGPNYGYTF
size: .; D: .; J: TRBJ2-2; V: TRBV29-1; DNA: TGCAGCGTTGGGAAGGGGGCCGGGGAGCTGTTTTTT; CDR3: CSVGKGAGELFF
size: .; D: .; J: TRBJ1-1; V: TRBV3-1; DNA: TGTGCCAGCAGCCAAGTAGAGGGCCTAAACACTGAAGCTTTCTTT; CDR3: CASSQVEGLNTEAFF
size: .; D: TRBD2; J: TRBJ2-1; V: TRBV4-1; DNA: TGCGCCAGCAGCCAAGCTCCGCCGGGCGGGGGTAGCTCCTACAATGAGCAGTTCTTC; CDR3: CASSQAPPGGGSSYNEQFF
size: few; D: TRBD1; J: TRBJ1-5; V: TRBV4-2; DNA: TGTGCCAGCAGCCAGATTGGGACAGATAGCAATCAGCCCCAGCATTTT; CDR3: CASSQIGTDSNQPQHF
size: .; D: TRBD1; J: TRBJ2-1; V: TRBV2; DNA: TGTGCCAGCAGCGCTCGGACAGGTGTGCAGTTCTTC; CDR3: CASSARTGVQFF
size: few; D: TRBD2; J: TRBJ2-2; V: TRBV15; DNA: TGTGCCACCAGCAGAGATCTCCTAGCGGGCACCGGGGAGCTGTTTTTT; CDR3: CATSRDLLAGTGELFF
size: .; D: TRBD2; J: TRBJ2-7; V: TRBV12-3/TRBV12-4; DNA: TGTGCCAGCAGCTATGCCCTCCCTGGGACTAGCGTTAGCTACGAGCAGTACTTC; CDR3: CASSYALPGTSVSYEQYF
size: few; D: TRBD2; J: TRBJ2-1; V: TRBV9; DNA: TGTGCCAGCAGCGTAGGGCGGGGGGCTGGAAATGAGCAGTTCTTC; CDR3: CASSVGRGAGNEQFF
size: once; D: TRBD2; J: TRBJ2-3; V: TRBV5-6; DNA: TGTGCCAGCAGCTGGGCTACCGGGACTAGCGGACGCACAGATACGCAGTATTTT; CDR3: CASSWATGTSGRTDTQYF
size: few; D: .; J: TRBJ2-1; V: TRBV7-8; DNA: TGTGCCAGCAGCCCCTTGGGAGGGGGGCCCTCCTACAATGAGCAGTTCTTC; CDR3: CASSPLGGGPSYNEQFF
size: .; D: TRBD2; J: TRBJ2-3; V: TRBV5-1; DNA: TGCGCCAGCAGCTTGGTAGGAAGCGGGATCACAGATACGCAGTATTTT; CDR3: CASSLVGSGITDTQYF
size: few; D: .; J: TRBJ1-1; V: TRBV5-1; DNA: TGCGCCAGTACACCGAACCCAGACAGCCTGAACACTGAAGCTTTCTTT; CDR3: CASTPNPDSLNTEAFF
size: .; D: .; J: TRBJ1-1; V: TRBV7-8; DNA: TGTGCCAGCAGTTTAATGCCGGGCACTGAAGCTTTCTTT; CDR3: CASSLMPGTEAFF
size: .; D: .; J: TRBJ1-3; V: TRBV20-1; DNA: TGCAGTGCCGGCGTGCCCCCTGGAAACACCATATATTTT; CDR3: CSAGVPPGNTIYF